The 26 T cell receptor beta chains in this list originate from one sample, sequenced in a study of blood T cell repertoires in COVID-19. TCRdb's copy holds only in-frame clones and misses some; the assay was immunoSEQ multiplex PCR. The sample has about 55,000 clones; approximately 85% are singletons. The sequencing input was peripheral blood. The receptors derive from a human donor in a cohort sampled during active COVID-19.

The chain recombines TRBV6-1 with TRBJ1-3; TRBD1 might be the D (6 bases). The germline gives CDR1 MNHNS, CDR2 SASEGT. CDR3 length: 13 amino acids. V was shortened by 6 bases and J by 9 bases, with 15 bases between the two germline ends. CDR3 in DNA: TGTGCCAGCAGCCCAGACAGGAAGGGCACCATATATTTT. Its translation is CASSPDRKGTIYF.

The chain has TRBV11-2 and TRBJ2-1; D uncertain. Germline values: CDR1 SGHAT, CDR2 FQNNGV. There are 13 residues in the CDR3. V was clipped by 8 bases and J by 4 bases, with 12 bases between them. The CDR3 DNA is TGTGCCAGCGGAGAGAGTCAGTACAATGAGCAGTTCTTC. Protein sequence: CASGESQYNEQFF. The complete variable domain, with remaining parts taken from reference TRBV11-2 and TRBJ2-1, reads EAGVAQSPRYKIIEKRQSVAFWCNPISGHATLYWYQQILGQGPKLLIQFQNNGVVDDSQLPKDRFSAERLKGVDSTLKIQPAKLEDSAVYLCASGESQYNEQFFGPGTRLTVL.

The chain carries TRBV11-3 and TRBJ2-1; D call uncertain. The CDR3 totals 14 residues. Between the trimmed V and J ends, which lost 2 bases and 5 bases, there was a span of 10 bases. From germline, CDR1 is SGHNT and CDR2 YENEEA. The chain's CDR3 is CASSLTSTHNEQFF. CDR3 in DNA: TGTGCCAGCAGCTTAACGTCTACCCACAATGAGCAGTTCTTC.

V gene TRBV5-1 combines with J gene TRBJ1-1, with D maybe TRBD1 (5 bases). The germline gives CDR1 SGHRS, CDR2 YFSETQ. The CDR3 loop spans 14 amino acids. Between the trimmed V and J ends, which lost 3 bases and 1 base, there was a span of 10 bases. CDR3 sequence: CASSSGHPNTEAFF. CDR3 in DNA: TGCGCCAGCAGCTCAGGACATCCGAACACTGAAGCTTTCTTT.

The chain recombines TRBV15 with TRBJ2-5; D perhaps matches TRBD2 (6 bases). V gave up 8 bases and J gave up 7 bases, with 17 bases separating them. CDR3 length: 13 amino acids. Looked up from germline, CDR1 is LNHNV and CDR2 is YYDKDF (reference sequence). The chain's CDR3 is CATRTTRAMTQYF. The DNA of the CDR3 is TGTGCCACCCGGACTACGAGGGCGATGACCCAGTACTTC.

The chain recombines TRBV5-1 with TRBJ1-2, with TRBD1 identical over 8 bases. This CDR3 has 14 residues. CDR1 is SGHRS, CDR2 YFSETQ, per germline. J gave up 6 bases and V 2 bases, and 6 bases lay outside the gene matches. The CDR3 DNA reads as TGCGCCAGCAGCTTTGGACAGGGAGGTAATGGCTACACCTTC. Its translation: CASSFGQGGNGYTF.

The chain is built from TRBV10-3 and TRBJ2-7, with D possibly being TRBD2 (7 bases). The ends were cut back, 7 bases at V and 0 bases at J, with 16 bases in the middle. CDR1 and CDR2 from the germline V gene are ENHRY and SYGVKD. The CDR3 extends over 15 amino acids. Here the CDR3 reads CAIKPGGQISYEQYF. In nucleotides, the CDR3 is TGTGCCATCAAGCCGGGGGGCCAAATCTCCTACGAGCAGTACTTC.

V usage is TRBV7-2 and J usage is TRBJ1-1, with 9 positions matching TRBD1. The CDR3 spans 14 residues. In germline, CDR1 is SGHTA, CDR2 FQGNSA. V was pared by 5 bases and J by 3 bases, with 4 bases of the junction left unmatched. The CDR3 coding sequence is TGTGCCAGCAGCGCGTACAGGGGGCACACTGAAGCTTTCTTT. It encodes CASSAYRGHTEAFF.

The V and J genes are TRBV5-1 and TRBJ2-7, with a weak D call TRBD1 (6 bases). With 4 bases removed from V and 6 bases from J, the gap between germline ends came to 17 bases. The CDR3 extends over 14 amino acids. In germline, CDR1 is SGHRS, CDR2 YFSETQ. The CDR3 spells CASSAWGPFGEQYF. CDR3 DNA: TGCGCCAGCAGCGCCTGGGGGCCGTTTGGCGAGCAGTACTTC.

The CDR3 loop reads CSVVPWTVGTDTQYF. In DNA form, the CDR3 reads TGCAGCGTTGTTCCCTGGACAGTCGGCACAGATACGCAGTATTTT. The chain has TRBV29-1 and TRBJ2-3; TRBD1 is a possible D gene (6 bases). The V end lost 4 bases, the J end lost 1 base, and 15 bases lay between the germline ends. Germline V lookup: CDR1 SQVTM, CDR2 ANQGSEA. CDR3 length equals 15 residues.

The gene calls are TRBV6-5 and TRBJ1-1; the D is unclear. V lost 2 bases, J lost 5 bases, and 18 bases lay in between. Germline V gene data show CDR1 as MNHEY and CDR2 as SVGAGI. CDR3 length: 16 residues. The chain's CDR3 is CASSYSLGEGGTEAFF. Written as DNA, the CDR3 is TGTGCCAGCAGTTACAGCCTTGGTGAGGGAGGAACTGAAGCTTTCTTT.

This chain uses TRBV30 with TRBJ1-4; 9 bases agree with TRBD1. Germline V gene lookup returns CDR1 GTSNPN and CDR2 SVGIG (reference sequence). The CDR3 sequence is 15 residues long. J gave up 3 bases and V 3 bases, and 5 bases lay outside the gene matches. Here the CDR3 DNA reads TGTGCCTGGAGAAGGACAGGGGCCCCTAATGAAAAACTGTTTTTT. The encoded protein is CAWRRTGAPNEKLFF.

The chain links TRBV30 to TRBJ2-5; 9 nucleotides match TRBD2. The CDR3 covers 13 residues. After removal of 3 bases from V and 1 base from J, the junction contained 0 bases not matched to a gene. From germline, CDR1 is GTSNPN and CDR2 SVGIG (reference sequence). DNA for the CDR3: TGTGCCTGGAGACTAGCGGGCCAAGAGACCCAGTACTTC. Amino acid sequence: CAWRLAGQETQYF.

This chain links TRBV2 with TRBJ2-6, with a tentative D call TRBD1 (6 bases). Trimming pared 7 bases from V and 4 bases from J, leaving 8 bases between. In germline, CDR1 is SNHLY, CDR2 FYNNEI. CDR3 length: 13 residues. This CDR3 is CASNREGANVLTF. CDR3 DNA: TGTGCCAGCAACAGGGAAGGGGCCAACGTCCTGACTTTC.

This sequence joins TRBV7-9 and TRBJ2-5, with 9 bases matching TRBD1. CDR1 is SEHNR, CDR2 FQNEAQ, per germline (reference sequence). Trimming at V came to 5 bases and at J to 5 bases, leaving 9 bases not matched to a gene. The CDR3 length is 15 residues. CDR3 residues: CASSPGQGLGETQYF. For the CDR3, the DNA is TGTGCCAGCAGCCCGGGACAGGGTCTAGGTGAGACCCAGTACTTC. The variable domain in full, with the rest retrieved from reference TRBV7-9 and TRBJ2-5, is DTGVSQNPRHKITKRGQNVTFRCDPISEHNRLYWYRQTLGQGPEFLTYFQNEAQLEKSRLLSDRFSAERPKGSFSTLEIQRTEQGDSAMYLCASSPGQGLGETQYFGPGTRLLVL.

The genes are TRBV29-1 and TRBJ1-1; 8 bases line up with TRBD1. The germline V gene encodes CDR1 SQVTM and CDR2 ANQGSEA. The CDR3 loop spans 13 amino acids. V lost 6 bases and J lost 0; bases outside the gene matches: 3. CDR3 DNA: TGCAGCGTCAAGGGACAGGTGAACACTGAAGCTTTCTTT. Its translation is CSVKGQVNTEAFF.

This clone occurred once. This rearrangement joins TRBV30 to TRBJ1-5, with 9 bases matching TRBD1. V lost 7 bases to trimming and J lost 11 bases; unmatched junction nucleotides: 9. Germline V gives CDR1 GTSNPN, CDR2 SVGIG (reference sequence). This CDR3 is 12 amino acids long. CDR3 in amino acids: CASGTGPTAQHF. DNA for the CDR3: TGTGCCTCCGGGACAGGGCCCACCGCCCAGCATTTT.

V is TRBV3-1 (or the pseudogene TRBV3-2) and J is TRBJ1-3, with 8 positions matching TRBD1. This CDR3 spans 14 amino acids. V lost 4 bases to trimming and J lost 4 bases; unmatched junction nucleotides: 3. Germline V CDR1 and CDR2: LGHDT, YNNKEL (reference sequence). The CDR3 DNA is TGTGCCAGCAGCCTTCGGACAGGGGGAAACACCATATATTTT. It codes for CASSLRTGGNTIYF.

The CDR3 is CASSQAGTDKNIQYF. The DNA for the CDR3 is TGTGCCAGCAGCCAAGCAGGGACAGACAAAAACATTCAGTACTTC. The gene calls are TRBV3-1 (or the pseudogene TRBV3-2) and TRBJ2-4; 7 positions agree with TRBD1. The CDR3 runs to 15 residues. Germline CDR1 LGHDT, CDR2 YNNKEL (reference sequence). The ends lost 1 base at V and 3 bases at J; junction bases unmatched: 3.

This chain links TRBV7-9 with TRBJ2-3, with D hard to call. Germline CDR1 reads SEHNR; CDR2 reads FQNEAQ (reference sequence). This CDR3 is 15 amino acids long. Between the trimmed V and J ends, which lost 1 base and 3 bases, there was a span of 11 bases. This CDR3 reads CASSLVLQNTDTQYF. The CDR3 DNA reads as TGTGCCAGCAGCTTAGTATTACAGAATACAGATACGCAGTATTTT.

Here the CDR3 DNA reads TGTGCCAGCAGTAAGATAACGGGAAACACCGGGGAGCTGTTTTTT. Protein product: CASSKITGNTGELFF. The chain recombines TRBV11-3 with TRBJ2-2; perhaps TRBD2 as D (5 bases). V was shortened by 6 bases and J by 2 bases, with 13 bases between the two germline ends. Germline V lookup: CDR1 SGHNT, CDR2 YENEEA. This CDR3 comprises 15 residues.

This sequence joins TRBV19 and TRBJ1-5, with 10 bases aligning to TRBD1. Per the germline V gene, CDR1 is LNHDA and CDR2 is SQIVND (reference sequence). After removal of 1 base from V and 4 bases from J, the junction contained 1 base not matched to a gene. The CDR3 covers 15 residues. This CDR3 reads CASSIGDRGNQPQHF. The CDR3 nucleotides read TGTGCCAGTAGTATAGGGGACAGGGGAAATCAGCCCCAGCATTTT.

The V gene is TRBV10-2, the J gene TRBJ1-6, with 7 bases matching TRBD1. The CDR3 is 14 residues long. Germline V gives CDR1 WSHSY, CDR2 SAAADI. Unmatched junction bases numbered 6, after V lost 6 bases and J lost 7 bases. The CDR3 protein is CASREQGPNSPLHF. The DNA for the CDR3 is TGCGCCAGCAGGGAACAGGGGCCCAATTCACCCCTCCACTTT.

This clone was detected a few times. V and J are TRBV12-3 or TRBV12-4 and TRBJ1-5, with 7 bases matching TRBD1. V lost 7 bases to trimming and J lost 5 bases; unmatched junction nucleotides: 5. The CDR3 has 13 amino acids. The CDR3 nucleotides read TGTGCCAGCAAGACAGGGCTAGATCAGCCCCAGCATTTT. Amino acids: CASKTGLDQPQHF.

This clone was found a few times. The J gene is TRBJ1-1, the V gene TRBV6-5; D gene ambiguous. V gave up 6 bases and J gave up 2 bases, with 13 bases separating them. This CDR3 spans 14 amino acids. Germline CDR1 reads MNHEY; CDR2 reads SVGAGI. The DNA for the CDR3 is TGTGCCAGCAGCACCGGGATTTCAAACACTGAAGCTTTCTTT. Its translation: CASSTGISNTEAFF.

The chain couples TRBV7-2 to TRBJ2-2, with 11 bases fitting TRBD2. The germline gives CDR1 SGHTA, CDR2 FQGNSA. The V and J ends lost 2 bases and 6 bases, in that order; junction bases with no gene match: 8. The CDR3 consists of 17 residues. In nucleotides, the CDR3 is TGTGCCAGCAGCTTACTCACTAGCGGGAGTTCCCCCGGGGAGCTGTTTTTT. Translating it yields CASSLLTSGSSPGELFF.